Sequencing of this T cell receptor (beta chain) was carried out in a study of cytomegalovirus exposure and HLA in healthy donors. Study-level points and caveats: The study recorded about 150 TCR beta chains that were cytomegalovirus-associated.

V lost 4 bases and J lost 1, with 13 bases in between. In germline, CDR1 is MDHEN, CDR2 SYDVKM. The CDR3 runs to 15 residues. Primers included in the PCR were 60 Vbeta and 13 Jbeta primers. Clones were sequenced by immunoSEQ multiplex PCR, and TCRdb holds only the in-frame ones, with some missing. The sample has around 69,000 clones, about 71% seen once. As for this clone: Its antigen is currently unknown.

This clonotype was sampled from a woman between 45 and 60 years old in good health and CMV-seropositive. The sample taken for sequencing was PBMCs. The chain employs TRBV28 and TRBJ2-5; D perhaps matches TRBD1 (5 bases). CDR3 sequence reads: CASSSSRGIQETQYF. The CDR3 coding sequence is TGTGCCAGCAGTTCCTCAAGGGGCATCCAAGAGACCCAGTACTTC.